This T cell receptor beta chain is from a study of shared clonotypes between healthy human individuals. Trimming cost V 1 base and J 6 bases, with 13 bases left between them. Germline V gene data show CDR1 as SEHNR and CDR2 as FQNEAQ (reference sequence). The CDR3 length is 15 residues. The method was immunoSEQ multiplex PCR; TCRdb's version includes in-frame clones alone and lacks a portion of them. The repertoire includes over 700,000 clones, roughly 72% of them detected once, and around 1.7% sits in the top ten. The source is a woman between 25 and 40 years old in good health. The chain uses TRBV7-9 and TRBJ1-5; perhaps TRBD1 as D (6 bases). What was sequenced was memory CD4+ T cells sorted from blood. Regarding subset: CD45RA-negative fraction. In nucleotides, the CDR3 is TGTGCCAGCAGCTTAGGTAACAGGGAGGTTCAGCCCCAGCATTTT. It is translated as CASSLGNREVQPQHF.